This T cell receptor beta chain was documented in a study of blood T cell repertoires in COVID-19 (dated by TCRdb to the early 2020s). Study-wide context: Samples covering the acute and convalescent phases of COVID-19 were provided by collaborators in the United States, Italy and Spain. The material from the prospective study consisted of cDNA or gDNA derived from T cells, B-cell-depleted T cells, or PBMCs. Deeply sampled blood TCRbeta repertoires from subjects exposed to, actively infected with, or recovered from COVID-19 were included in the dataset. The repertoires were released in a freely available public database meant as a resource for research on the immune response to SARS-CoV-2. The samples were drawn from two sources: the first 160 participants of the ongoing ImmuneRACE study, and 1,254 subjects contributed by 6 global collaborators. Sample metadata almost always included a de-identified subject ID, COVID-19 status, age in years and sex. Where HLA class I and class II types were available, the types were taken from metadata supplied by the sample provider, not from assay-based typing.

Participants in the prospective study were aged about 18 to 95 years, lived in approximately 26 United States geographic areas, and enrolled through a virtual design. In the prospective study, participants were assigned to cohorts based on the clinical history participants reported in a screening survey and a study questionnaire. For ImmuneRACE Cohort 3, a participant was defined as recovered based on two consecutive negative NP/OP PCR tests, clearance by a healthcare professional, or resolution of symptoms. Mobile phlebotomists in the prospective study collected whole blood, serum and a nasopharyngeal or oropharyngeal swab from every participant. Participants in the prospective study had the option to provide additional blood draws and questionnaires over an approximately two-month period. Before DNA extraction, blood samples from the prospective study were shipped at room temperature or frozen.

The immunoSEQ Assay, a bias-controlled multiplex PCR, was used to amplify TCRbeta CDR3 regions from genomic DNA. The authors' pipeline ran thus. Within the assay, amplification of reference gene primers was used to estimate how many nucleated cells each sample contained. Sequence reads were collapsed and filtered to measure the absolute abundance of every unique TCRbeta CDR3 rearrangement. For each sample, productive Simpson clonality was calculated as the square root of Simpson's diversity index across productive rearrangements. In TCRdb, the immuneACCESS table is reduced to in-frame sequences with V and J assigned. These tables do not hold every clone; where another copy was compared, an unresolved V gene accounts for under half, and the others remain unexplained. V and J calls and clone size are given by that table; D and trimming were obtained from the DNA. This sample gives some 200,000 clones in total; about 91% of them show up just once. Roughly 0.77% of the sample goes to the ten largest clones.

As concerns this clone: Its binding antigen is unknown. Base qualities are not at hand, and no much larger clone is one base apart.

The research as a whole found: The quantity of clinical and demographic metadata differed by source and by participant and was supplied without curation.

At the junction V is shortened by 11 bases and J by 7 bases, with 21 bases in between. CDR3 length: 13 amino acids, cysteine to phenylalanine. Just the 39-base CDR3 DNA is kept, in frame starting at base 1. The germline V gene yields ENHRY for CDR1 and SYGVKD for CDR2. The specimen was PBMCs or T cells enriched from blood (not recorded which). The rearranged chain carries TRBV10-3 and TRBJ2-7, and perhaps TRBD2 as D gene, on 5 matching bases. The clonotype originates from a woman aged 18-29 years who had recovered from COVID-19. The CDR3 reads as follows: CAAWASQSGEQYF. The DNA reads as follows: TGTGCCGCCTGGGCCTCACAGTCGGGGGAGCAGTACTTC.